This is a list of T cell receptor beta chains from one sample in a study of kidney transplant recipient with SARS-CoV-2 infection. TCRdb used MiXCR to reprocess the reads, holding one entry per CDR3 protein. This table holds roughly 230,000 distinct CDR3 sequences, more than 25% found once. The sequencing here drew on a blood sample, taken at baseline and around day 110 from a kidney transplant recipient. These receptors all come from a male patient aged 25-45 years who had COVID-19 and was a kidney transplant recipient. Part of the T cells may come from the graft donor. Both conserved end residues are trimmed from each CDR3. Clone size is not always given. Where it is, it says once, few, many or a class for expanded clones.

many	TRBV6-2/TRBV6-3	TRBJ1-1	ASRLLGDSGGRNTEAF
many	TRBV7-9	TRBJ2-7	ASSFWGGHEQY
many	TRBV5-1	TRBJ1-2	ASSLGDSRNYGYT
.	TRBV11-3	TRBJ2-6	ASSLSPGRSSGANALT
many	TRBV23-1	TRBJ2-1	AHFGPRGHEQF
many	TRBV7-9	TRBJ2-7	ASSLVTGTNEQY
many	TRBV11-2	TRBJ2-7	ASSISPPPTYEQY
few	TRBV7-9	TRBJ2-1	ASSEVTSGDDNEQF
.	TRBV7-2	TRBJ2-3	ASSLSGRAEHTQY
.	TRBV7-2	TRBJ2-1	ASSLEGTSGRYYNEQF
many	TRBV7-9	TRBJ2-7	ASSPGYRSNYEQY
many	TRBV6-4	TRBJ2-5	ASSIWIGETQY
.	TRBV6-8	TRBJ1-2	ASSVVLRSRKTYGFT
many	TRBV30	TRBJ2-7	ACRGHRAYEQY
many	TRBV3-1	TRBJ1-2	ASSHRTEHYT
many	TRBV5-1	TRBJ2-6	ASSLGDRWGSGANVLT
few	TRBV3-1	TRBJ1-1	ASSPGAIQGEAF
many	TRBV5-5	TRBJ2-1	ASSARQGANNEQF
many	TRBV10-3	TRBJ2-7	AISGDRTYEQY
many	TRBV10-1	TRBJ1-2	ASSQEIRSRKTYGYT
few	TRBV5-5	TRBJ2-5	ASNFSGGAGQETQY
many	TRBV20-1	TRBJ2-7	SARDRAAPTYEQY
few	TRBV20-1	TRBJ2-4	SARGQGLDIQY
many	TRBV6-5	TRBJ1-5	ASRTQGGQPQH
many	TRBV11-2	TRBJ1-2	ASSDNRTSRKTYGYT
many	TRBV6-4	TRBJ1-2	ASSSDPAAGNGYT
many	TRBV3-1	TRBJ1-2	ASSQWEGGYGYT
many	TRBV6-5	TRBJ2-2	ASSDNTGGELF
many	TRBV6-5	TRBJ2-1	ASSRGGSYNEQF
many	TRBV7-5	TRBJ1-2	ISVPEVCTEVGKTYGYT
many	TRBV19	TRBJ1-5	ASSRGQGYQPQH
many	TRBV6-4	TRBJ2-3	ASSDGGSTDTQY
many	TRBV28	.	ASSLRPTGHEQY
many	TRBV13	TRBJ2-2	ASSPLAGGSFTGELF
.	TRBV20-1	TRBJ1-1	GARVAANTEAF
many	TRBV19	TRBJ1-2	ASSFRQTNRKTYGYT
.	TRBV27	TRBJ1-2	ASSLRGQGFGYT
many	TRBV3-1	TRBJ1-3	ASSQETSGGAGNTIY
many	TRBV3-1	TRBJ1-1	ASSPETPISIRTEAF
many	TRBV10-3	TRBJ2-7	AISEPHIYEQY
.	TRBV20-1	TRBJ2-1	NAGGEYNEQF
many	TRBV27	TRBJ2-1	ASSMTSGSYNEQF
few	TRBV28	TRBJ2-5	ASSAQVPETQY
many	TRBV5-4	TRBJ1-2	ASSLSQEAYGYT
many	TRBV18	TRBJ1-3	ASSPAGQGNRNTIY
few	TRBV28	TRBJ2-3	ASSYPYRDRGRTDTQY
many	TRBV6-2/TRBV6-3	TRBJ2-4	ASSQGWTGGPTLLAKNIQY
many	TRBV15	TRBJ2-5	ATSRGLAGETQY
.	TRBV20-1	TRBJ2-7	STAGGPDEQY
many	TRBV18	TRBJ2-1	ASSPPGLAGAVYNEQF
few	TRBV7-6	TRBJ2-4	ASSPLGGSKNIQY
many	TRBV5-1	TRBJ2-1	ASSLGRGGYNEQF